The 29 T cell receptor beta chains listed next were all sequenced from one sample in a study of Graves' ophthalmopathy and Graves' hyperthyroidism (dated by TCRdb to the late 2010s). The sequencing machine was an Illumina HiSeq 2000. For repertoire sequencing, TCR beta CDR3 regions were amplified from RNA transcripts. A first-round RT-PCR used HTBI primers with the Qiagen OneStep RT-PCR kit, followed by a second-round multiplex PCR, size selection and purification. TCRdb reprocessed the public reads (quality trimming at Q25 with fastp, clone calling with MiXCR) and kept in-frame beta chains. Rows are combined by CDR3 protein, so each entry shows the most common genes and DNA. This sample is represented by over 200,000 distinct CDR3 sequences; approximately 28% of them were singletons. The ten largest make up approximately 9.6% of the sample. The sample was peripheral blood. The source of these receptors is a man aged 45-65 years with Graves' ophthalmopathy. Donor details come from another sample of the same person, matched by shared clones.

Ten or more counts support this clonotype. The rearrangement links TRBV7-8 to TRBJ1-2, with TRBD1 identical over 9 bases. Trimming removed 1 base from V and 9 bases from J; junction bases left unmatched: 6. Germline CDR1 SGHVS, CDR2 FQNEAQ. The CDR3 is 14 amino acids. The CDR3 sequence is CASSLGDRDDRYTF. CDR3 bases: TGTGCCAGCAGCTTAGGGGACAGGGATGATCGCTACACCTTC.

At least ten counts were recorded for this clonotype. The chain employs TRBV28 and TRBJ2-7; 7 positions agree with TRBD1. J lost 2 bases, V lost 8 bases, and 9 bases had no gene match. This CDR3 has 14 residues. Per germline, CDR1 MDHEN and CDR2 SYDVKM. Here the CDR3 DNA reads TGTGCCAGCTCCCAGACAGGGAATGCCTACGAGCAGTACTTC. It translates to CASSQTGNAYEQYF.

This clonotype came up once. In DNA, the CDR3 is TGTGCCAGCAGCTTAGAGGGACTAGCGGGAGGAGTGGAGACCCAGTACTTC. Amino acids: CASSLEGLAGGVETQYF. V is TRBV11-3 and J is TRBJ2-5; TRBD2 matches at 15 bases. The CDR3 length is 17 residues. The V gene end was trimmed by 0 bases and the J gene end by 5 bases; junction bases not matched to a gene: 4. The V gene's germline CDR1 is SGHNT and CDR2 YENEEA.

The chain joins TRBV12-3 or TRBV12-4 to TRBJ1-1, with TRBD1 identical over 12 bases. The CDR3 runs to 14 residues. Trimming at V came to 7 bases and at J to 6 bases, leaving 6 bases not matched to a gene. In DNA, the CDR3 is TGTGCCAGCAAGGGACAGGGGGCTCTTCCTGAAGCTTTCTTT. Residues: CASKGQGALPEAFF.

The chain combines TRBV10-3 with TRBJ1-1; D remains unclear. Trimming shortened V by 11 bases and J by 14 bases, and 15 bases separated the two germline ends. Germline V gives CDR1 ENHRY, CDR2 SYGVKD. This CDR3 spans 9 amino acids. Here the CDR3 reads CAPHCHRFF. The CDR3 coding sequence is TGTGCCCCACATTGCCACCGCTTCTTT.

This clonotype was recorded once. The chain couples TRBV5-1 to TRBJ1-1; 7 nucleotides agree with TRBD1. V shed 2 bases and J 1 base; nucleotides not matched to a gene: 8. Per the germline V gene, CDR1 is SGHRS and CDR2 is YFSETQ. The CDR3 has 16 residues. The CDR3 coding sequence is TGCGCCAGCAGCTTAGGGGGCCGCCAGGGGAACACTGAAGCTTTCTTT. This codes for CASSLGGRQGNTEAFF.

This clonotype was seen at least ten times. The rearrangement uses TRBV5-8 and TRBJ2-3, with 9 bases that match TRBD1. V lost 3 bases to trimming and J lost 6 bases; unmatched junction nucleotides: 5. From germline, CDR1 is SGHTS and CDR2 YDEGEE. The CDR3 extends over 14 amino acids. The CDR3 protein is CASSSGQGADTQYF. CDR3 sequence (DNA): TGTGCCAGCAGCTCGGGACAGGGTGCCGATACGCAGTATTTT.

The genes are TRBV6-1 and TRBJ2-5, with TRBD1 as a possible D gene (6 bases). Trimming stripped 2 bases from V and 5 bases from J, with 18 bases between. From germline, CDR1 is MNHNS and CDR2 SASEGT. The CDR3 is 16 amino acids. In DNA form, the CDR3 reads TGTGCCAGCAGTGAACAGCTACAGGGTAAATTGGAGACCCAGTACTTC. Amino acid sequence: CASSEQLQGKLETQYF.

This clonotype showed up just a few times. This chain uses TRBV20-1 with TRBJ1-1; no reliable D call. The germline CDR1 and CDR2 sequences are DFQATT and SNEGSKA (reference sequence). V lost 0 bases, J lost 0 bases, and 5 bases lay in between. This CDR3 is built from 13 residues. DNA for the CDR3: TGCAGTGCTAGAGATGGGGTGAACACTGAAGCTTTCTTT. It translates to CSARDGVNTEAFF.

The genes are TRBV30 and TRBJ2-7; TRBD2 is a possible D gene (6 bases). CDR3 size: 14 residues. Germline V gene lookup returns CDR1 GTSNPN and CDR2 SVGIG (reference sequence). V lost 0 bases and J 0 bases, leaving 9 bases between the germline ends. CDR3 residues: CAWSVSGSSYEQYF. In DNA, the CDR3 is TGTGCCTGGAGTGTTTCCGGGAGCTCCTACGAGCAGTACTTC.

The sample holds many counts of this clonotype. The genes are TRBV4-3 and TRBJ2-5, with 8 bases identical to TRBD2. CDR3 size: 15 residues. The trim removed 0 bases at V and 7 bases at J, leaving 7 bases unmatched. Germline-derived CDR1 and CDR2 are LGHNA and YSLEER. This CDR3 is CASSQDRGGSGTQYF. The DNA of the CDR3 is TGCGCCAGCAGCCAAGATCGGGGGGGGTCGGGGACCCAGTACTTC.

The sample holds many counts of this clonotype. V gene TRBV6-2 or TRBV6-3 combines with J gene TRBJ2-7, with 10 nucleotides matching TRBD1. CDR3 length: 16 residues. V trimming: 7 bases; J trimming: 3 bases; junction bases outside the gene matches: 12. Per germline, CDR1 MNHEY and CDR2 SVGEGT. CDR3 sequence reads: CASTMGGTGVDYEQYF. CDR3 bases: TGTGCCAGCACCATGGGCGGGACAGGGGTAGACTACGAGCAGTACTTC.

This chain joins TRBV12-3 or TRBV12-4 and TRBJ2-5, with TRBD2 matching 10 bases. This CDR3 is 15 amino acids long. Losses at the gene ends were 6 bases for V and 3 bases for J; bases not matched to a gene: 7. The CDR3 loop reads CASSLGTSAEETQYF. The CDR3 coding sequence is TGTGCCAGCAGCCTTGGGACTAGCGCTGAAGAGACCCAGTACTTC.

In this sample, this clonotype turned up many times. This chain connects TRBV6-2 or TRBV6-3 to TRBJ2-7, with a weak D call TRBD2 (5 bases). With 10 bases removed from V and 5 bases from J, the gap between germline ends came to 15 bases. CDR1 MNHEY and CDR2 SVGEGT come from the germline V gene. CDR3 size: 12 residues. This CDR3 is CATGETVHEQYF. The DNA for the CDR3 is TGTGCCACCGGGGAGACGGTACACGAGCAGTACTTC.

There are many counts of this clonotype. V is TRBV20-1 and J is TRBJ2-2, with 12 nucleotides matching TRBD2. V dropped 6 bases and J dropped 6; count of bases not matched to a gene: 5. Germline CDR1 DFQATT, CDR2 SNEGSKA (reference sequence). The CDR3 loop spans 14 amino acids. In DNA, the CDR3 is TGCAGTGCGACTAGCGGGAGTAGGTCCGGGGAGCTGTTTTTT. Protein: CSATSGSRSGELFF.

CDR3 sequence (DNA): TGTGCCAGCAGCATCCCCCGGACTAGCGGGAGGGGGTCCTACAATGAGCAGTTCTTC. This codes for CASSIPRTSGRGSYNEQFF. V is TRBV13 and J is TRBJ2-1; 15 positions agree with TRBD2. Trimming at V came to 5 bases and at J to 1 base, leaving 9 bases not matched to a gene. The germline gives CDR1 PRHDT, CDR2 FYEKMQ (reference sequence). The CDR3 totals 19 residues.

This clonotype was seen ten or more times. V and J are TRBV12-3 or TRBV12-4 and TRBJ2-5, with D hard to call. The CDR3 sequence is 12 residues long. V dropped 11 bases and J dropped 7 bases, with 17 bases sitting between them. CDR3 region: CASRLDLGTQYF. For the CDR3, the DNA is TGTGCCTCCCGGCTCGACTTAGGGACCCAGTACTTC.

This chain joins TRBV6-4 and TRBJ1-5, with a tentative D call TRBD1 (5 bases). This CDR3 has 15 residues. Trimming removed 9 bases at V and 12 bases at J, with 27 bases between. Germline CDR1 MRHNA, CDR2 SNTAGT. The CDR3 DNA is TGTGCCAGTCGATACCCCGGGACCCAAAGAACCAGCCAGCATTTT. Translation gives CASRYPGTQRTSQHF.

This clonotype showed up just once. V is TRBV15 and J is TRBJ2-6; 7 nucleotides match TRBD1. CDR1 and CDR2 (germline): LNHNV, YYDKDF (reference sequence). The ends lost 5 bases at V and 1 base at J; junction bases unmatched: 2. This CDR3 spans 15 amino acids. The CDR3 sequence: CATSGQESGANVLTF. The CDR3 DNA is TGTGCCACCAGCGGACAGGAGTCTGGGGCCAACGTCCTGACTTTC.

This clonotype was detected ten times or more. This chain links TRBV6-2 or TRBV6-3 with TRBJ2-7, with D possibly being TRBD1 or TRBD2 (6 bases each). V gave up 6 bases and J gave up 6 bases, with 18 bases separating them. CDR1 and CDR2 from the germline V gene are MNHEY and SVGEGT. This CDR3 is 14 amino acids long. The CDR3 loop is CASSPHREVIEQYF. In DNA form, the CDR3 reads TGTGCCAGCAGCCCCCACAGGGAGGTCATCGAGCAGTACTTC.

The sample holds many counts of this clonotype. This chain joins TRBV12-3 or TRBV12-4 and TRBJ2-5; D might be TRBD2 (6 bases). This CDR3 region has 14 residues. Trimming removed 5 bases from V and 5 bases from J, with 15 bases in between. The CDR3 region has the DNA TGTGCCAGCAGTCGAAAAGGAGGGCCGGAGACCCAGTACTTC. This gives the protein CASSRKGGPETQYF.

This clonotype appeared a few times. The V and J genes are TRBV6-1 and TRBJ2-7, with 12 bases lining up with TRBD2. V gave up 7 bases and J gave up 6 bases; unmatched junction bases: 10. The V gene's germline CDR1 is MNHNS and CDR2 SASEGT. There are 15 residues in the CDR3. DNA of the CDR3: TGTGCCAGCAACCCGACTAGCGGGAGATGGGCCGAGCAGTACTTC. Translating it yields CASNPTSGRWAEQYF.

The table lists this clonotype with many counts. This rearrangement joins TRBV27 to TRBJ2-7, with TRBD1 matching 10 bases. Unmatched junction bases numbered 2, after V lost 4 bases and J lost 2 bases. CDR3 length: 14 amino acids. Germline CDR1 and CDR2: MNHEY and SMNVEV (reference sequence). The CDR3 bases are TGTGCCAGCAGTTGGGGGACAGGGGCCTACGAGCAGTACTTC. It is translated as CASSWGTGAYEQYF.

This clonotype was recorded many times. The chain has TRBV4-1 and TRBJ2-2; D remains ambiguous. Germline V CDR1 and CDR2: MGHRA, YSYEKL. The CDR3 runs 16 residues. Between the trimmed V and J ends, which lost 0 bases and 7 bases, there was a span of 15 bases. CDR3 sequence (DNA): TGCGCCAGCAGCCAAGAAGCCGAATTTGAGGTCGGGGAGCTGTTTTTT. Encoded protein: CASSQEAEFEVGELFF.

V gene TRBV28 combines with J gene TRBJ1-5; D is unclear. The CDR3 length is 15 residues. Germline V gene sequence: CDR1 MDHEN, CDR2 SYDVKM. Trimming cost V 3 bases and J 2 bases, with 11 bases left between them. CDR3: CASSFGESGNQPQHF. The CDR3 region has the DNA TGTGCCAGCAGTTTTGGGGAGTCCGGCAATCAGCCCCAGCATTTT. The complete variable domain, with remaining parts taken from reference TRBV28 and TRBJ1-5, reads DVKVTQSSRYLVKRTGEKVFLECVQDMDHENMFWYRQDPGLGLRLIYFSYDVKMKEKGDIPEGYSVSREKKERFSLILESASTNQTSMYLCASSFGESGNQPQHFGDGTRLSIL.

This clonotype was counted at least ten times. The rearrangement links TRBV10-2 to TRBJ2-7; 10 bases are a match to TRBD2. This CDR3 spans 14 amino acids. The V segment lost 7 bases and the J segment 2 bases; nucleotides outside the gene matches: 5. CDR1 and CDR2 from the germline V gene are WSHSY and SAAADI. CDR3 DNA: TGCGCCAGCACCGGGACTAGCGCGACCTACGAGCAGTACTTC. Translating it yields CASTGTSATYEQYF.

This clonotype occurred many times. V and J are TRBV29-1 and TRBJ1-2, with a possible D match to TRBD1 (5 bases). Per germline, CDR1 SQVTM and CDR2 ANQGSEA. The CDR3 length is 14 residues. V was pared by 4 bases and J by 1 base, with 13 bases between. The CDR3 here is CSVGTSLSNYGYTF. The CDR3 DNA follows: TGCAGCGTTGGGACATCATTAAGTAACTATGGCTACACCTTC.

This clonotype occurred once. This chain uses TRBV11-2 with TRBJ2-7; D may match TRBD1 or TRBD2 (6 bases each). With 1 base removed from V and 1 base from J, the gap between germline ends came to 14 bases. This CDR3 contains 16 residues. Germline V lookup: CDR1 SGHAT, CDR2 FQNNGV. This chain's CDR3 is CASSLVWGARSYEQYF. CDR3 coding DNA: TGTGCCAGCAGCTTAGTATGGGGGGCAAGGTCCTACGAGCAGTACTTC.

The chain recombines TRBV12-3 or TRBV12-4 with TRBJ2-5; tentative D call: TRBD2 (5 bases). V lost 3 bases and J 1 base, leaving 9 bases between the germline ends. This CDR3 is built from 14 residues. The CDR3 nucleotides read TGTGCCAGCAGTTTTGTCGGGATCCAAGAGACCCAGTACTTC. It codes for CASSFVGIQETQYF.